The subject of this entry is one T cell receptor beta chain. Its specificity is not known. These data belong to a study of CD4 T cells in relation to SARS-CoV-2 and coronaviruses. General study findings and limits: Compared with monoreactive clones, crossreactive clones showed significantly weaker SARS-CoV-2 expansion.

CDR1 is MNHEY and CDR2 is SVGAGI in the germline V gene. The V and J ends lost 0 bases and 4 bases respectively, with 10 bases between them. The length of the CDR3 is 15 residues. Assay: immunoSEQ multiplex PCR; the TCRdb copy retains only in-frame clones and omits some. The sample lists around 65,000 clones; more than 75% were seen once. Unexposed donor CD4+ T cells date from 2011-2018, before the COVID-19 pandemic. This sequence originates from a human donor in good health. Sequencing was performed on memory CD4+ T cells from PBMCs. The genes are TRBV6-5 and TRBJ1-5, with D possibly TRBD1 on 5 matching bases. CDR3 sequence reads: CASSYSPGRNQPQHF. In DNA, the CDR3 is TGTGCCAGCAGTTACTCCCCAGGGAGGAATCAGCCCCAGCATTTT.